Listed below are T cell receptor beta chains from one sample, sequenced in a study of T cell responses to AZD1222 COVID-19 vaccine. Sequencing was performed with immunoSEQ multiplex PCR; in TCRdb, only in-frame clones are kept and a portion is missing. The sample has approximately 130,000 clones; 89% are singletons. Sequenced here: peripheral blood, sampled 28 days after the second AZD1222 dose. The receptor source for this set is an adult who received the AZD1222 COVID-19 vaccine. Both conserved end residues are part of each CDR3. Each record gives: V gene, J gene, D gene, CDR3 protein. A D gene is named only where the DNA matches it firmly.

V gene: TRBV2
J gene: TRBJ2-7
D gene: TRBD2
CDR3 protein: CASSEWREYEQYF

V gene: TRBV25-1
J gene: TRBJ1-1
D gene: -
CDR3 protein: CASSVNTEAFF

V gene: TRBV5-1
J gene: TRBJ2-2
D gene: TRBD2
CDR3 protein: CASSLGTSGYTGELFF

V gene: TRBV20-1
J gene: TRBJ1-2
D gene: TRBD1
CDR3 protein: CSASPQGAGGYTF

V gene: TRBV7-3
J gene: TRBJ2-7
D gene: TRBD1
CDR3 protein: CASSRGTGEAYEQYF

V gene: TRBV29-1
J gene: TRBJ2-4
D gene: TRBD2
CDR3 protein: CSVIGHIAGGLGNIQYF

V gene: TRBV2
J gene: TRBJ1-2
D gene: -
CDR3 protein: CATADGPNYGYTF

V gene: TRBV7-5
J gene: TRBJ1-1
D gene: -
CDR3 protein: CARSPRDSLAFF

V gene: TRBV11-2
J gene: TRBJ2-2
D gene: -
CDR3 protein: CASSFGPYTGELFF

V gene: TRBV20-1
J gene: TRBJ1-1
D gene: -
CDR3 protein: CSASTRWVMNTEAFF

V gene: TRBV21-1
J gene: TRBJ1-2
D gene: -
CDR3 protein: CASSKLGPSWTGEPKYGYTF

V gene: TRBV3-1/TRBV3-2
J gene: TRBJ1-1
D gene: -
CDR3 protein: CASSPRDTEAFF

V gene: TRBV5-6
J gene: TRBJ1-6
D gene: -
CDR3 protein: CASSLSFGQVESPLHF

V gene: TRBV6-6
J gene: TRBJ1-5
D gene: -
CDR3 protein: CASSYGGVGQPQHF

V gene: TRBV6-5
J gene: TRBJ2-7
D gene: TRBD2
CDR3 protein: CASSWGLAGSYEQYF

V gene: TRBV3-1/TRBV3-2
J gene: TRBJ1-6
D gene: TRBD1
CDR3 protein: CASSARQGNSPLHF

V gene: TRBV6-5
J gene: TRBJ1-1
D gene: TRBD1
CDR3 protein: CASSLDRERTEAFF

V gene: TRBV4-2
J gene: TRBJ2-1
D gene: -
CDR3 protein: CASSQDEVLSSYNEQFF

V gene: TRBV10-1
J gene: TRBJ2-1
D gene: TRBD1
CDR3 protein: CASSESGQGFDEQFF

V gene: TRBV30
J gene: TRBJ2-1
D gene: -
CDR3 protein: CACPTSYNEQFF

V gene: TRBV4-1
J gene: TRBJ1-5
D gene: -
CDR3 protein: CASSLDRGAYNSNQPQHF

V gene: TRBV7-9
J gene: TRBJ1-3
D gene: -
CDR3 protein: CASSFTYSGNTIYF

V gene: TRBV2
J gene: TRBJ2-1
D gene: TRBD2
CDR3 protein: CASKGLAAGNEQFF

V gene: TRBV19
J gene: TRBJ2-7
D gene: -
CDR3 protein: CASSLTGLGTYEQYF

V gene: TRBV5-6
J gene: TRBJ2-7
D gene: -
CDR3 protein: CASSLGAGSFYEQYF

V gene: TRBV9
J gene: TRBJ2-7
D gene: TRBD2
CDR3 protein: CASSAGLANKRSEQYF

V gene: TRBV23-1
J gene: TRBJ1-6
D gene: -
CDR3 protein: CASRRNPLGGYNSPLHF

V gene: TRBV19
J gene: TRBJ2-5
D gene: TRBD2
CDR3 protein: CASGSLAAKETQYF

V gene: TRBV6-5
J gene: TRBJ2-1
D gene: TRBD1
CDR3 protein: CASSYSTGGSGNEQFF

V gene: TRBV30
J gene: TRBJ2-1
D gene: TRBD2
CDR3 protein: CAWTRAGPLYNEQFF

V gene: TRBV6-5
J gene: TRBJ1-5
D gene: -
CDR3 protein: CASSYSAGNNQPQHF

V gene: TRBV7-2
J gene: TRBJ2-3
D gene: -
CDR3 protein: CASSLNPADTQYF

V gene: TRBV3-1/TRBV3-2
J gene: TRBJ2-5
D gene: -
CDR3 protein: CASSQVGTPAGETQYF

V gene: TRBV5-1
J gene: TRBJ2-7
D gene: TRBD2
CDR3 protein: CASSLQGLAEEQYF

V gene: TRBV2
J gene: TRBJ1-1
D gene: -
CDR3 protein: CASSSQGTNTEAFF

V gene: TRBV4-2
J gene: TRBJ2-1
D gene: TRBD1
CDR3 protein: CASSREGTGGFEQFF

V gene: TRBV25-1
J gene: TRBJ1-1
D gene: -
CDR3 protein: CASSDAKWDTEAFF

V gene: TRBV19
J gene: TRBJ1-2
D gene: -
CDR3 protein: CASSMVPNGYTF

V gene: TRBV4-1
J gene: TRBJ1-5
D gene: -
CDR3 protein: CASSPGLSGQPQHF

V gene: TRBV7-6
J gene: TRBJ1-5
D gene: -
CDR3 protein: CASSPFNNQPQHF

V gene: TRBV5-8
J gene: TRBJ2-7
D gene: TRBD1
CDR3 protein: CASSPYQDRGSVQYF

V gene: TRBV6-2/TRBV6-3
J gene: TRBJ1-5
D gene: -
CDR3 protein: CASSPSGGRGGSNQPQHF

V gene: TRBV6-5
J gene: TRBJ1-2
D gene: TRBD1
CDR3 protein: CASSWGWDSNYGYTF

V gene: TRBV6-2/TRBV6-3
J gene: TRBJ1-2
D gene: -
CDR3 protein: CASSDSGYGYTF

V gene: TRBV18
J gene: TRBJ1-1
D gene: -
CDR3 protein: CASSPPGDTEAFF

V gene: TRBV4-3
J gene: TRBJ2-1
D gene: -
CDR3 protein: CASSQQISREQFF

V gene: TRBV18
J gene: TRBJ1-4
D gene: TRBD1
CDR3 protein: CASSPGQGASTNEKLFF

V gene: TRBV6-1
J gene: TRBJ1-5
D gene: -
CDR3 protein: CASSLVPYSNQPQHF

V gene: TRBV27
J gene: TRBJ2-7
D gene: -
CDR3 protein: CASSLRVGGHLSSYEQYF

V gene: TRBV7-9
J gene: TRBJ2-2
D gene: TRBD2
CDR3 protein: CASSQGTSGSDTGELFF

V gene: TRBV5-1
J gene: TRBJ2-7
D gene: TRBD1
CDR3 protein: CASSLVDRDYEQYF

V gene: TRBV6-1
J gene: TRBJ1-2
D gene: -
CDR3 protein: CASSEALRGWVLGYTF

V gene: TRBV6-5
J gene: TRBJ1-2
D gene: -
CDR3 protein: CASKWGAGNGYTF

V gene: TRBV27
J gene: TRBJ2-3
D gene: -
CDR3 protein: CASSWGTDTQYF